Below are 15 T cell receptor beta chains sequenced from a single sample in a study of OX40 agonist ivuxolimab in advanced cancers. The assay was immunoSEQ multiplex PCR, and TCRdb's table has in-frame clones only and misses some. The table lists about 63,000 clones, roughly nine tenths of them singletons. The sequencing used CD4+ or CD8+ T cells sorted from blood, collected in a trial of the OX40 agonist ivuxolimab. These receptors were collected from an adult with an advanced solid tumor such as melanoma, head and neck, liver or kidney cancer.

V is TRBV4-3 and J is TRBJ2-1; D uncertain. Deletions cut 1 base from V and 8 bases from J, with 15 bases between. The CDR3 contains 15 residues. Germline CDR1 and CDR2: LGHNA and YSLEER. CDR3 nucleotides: TGCGCCAGCAGCCAAGTCTCGACAATCACCGATGAGCAGTTCTTC. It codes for CASSQVSTITDEQFF.

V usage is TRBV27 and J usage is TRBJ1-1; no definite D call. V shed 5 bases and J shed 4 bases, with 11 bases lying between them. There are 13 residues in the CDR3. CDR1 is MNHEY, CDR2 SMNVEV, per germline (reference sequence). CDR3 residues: CASSQLLLTEAFF. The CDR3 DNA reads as TGTGCCAGCAGTCAACTCCTCCTCACTGAAGCTTTCTTT.

CDR3 residues: CASSRGTGMNEQFF. The CDR3 nucleotides read TGCGCCAGCAGCCGCGGTACAGGGATGAATGAGCAGTTCTTC. V and J are TRBV4-1 and TRBJ2-1; D might be TRBD1 (6 bases). CDR1 is MGHRA and CDR2 is YSYEKL in the germline V gene. Trimming pared 4 bases from V and 7 bases from J, leaving 14 bases between. The CDR3 is made up of 14 amino acids.

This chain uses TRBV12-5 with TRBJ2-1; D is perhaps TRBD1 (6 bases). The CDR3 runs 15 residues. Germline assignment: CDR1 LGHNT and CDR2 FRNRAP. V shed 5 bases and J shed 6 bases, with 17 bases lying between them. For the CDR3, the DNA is TGTGCTAGTGGTGAGCCCGTTGGGGGCGGCAATGAGCAGTTCTTC. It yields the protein CASGEPVGGGNEQFF.

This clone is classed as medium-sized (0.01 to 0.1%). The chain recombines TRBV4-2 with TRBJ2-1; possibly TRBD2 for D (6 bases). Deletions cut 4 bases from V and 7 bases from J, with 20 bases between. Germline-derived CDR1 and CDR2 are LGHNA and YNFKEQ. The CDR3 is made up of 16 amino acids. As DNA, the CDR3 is TGTGCCAGCAGCCCTCTCTCGACGGGAGTGGGGAATGAGCAGTTCTTC. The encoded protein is CASSPLSTGVGNEQFF.

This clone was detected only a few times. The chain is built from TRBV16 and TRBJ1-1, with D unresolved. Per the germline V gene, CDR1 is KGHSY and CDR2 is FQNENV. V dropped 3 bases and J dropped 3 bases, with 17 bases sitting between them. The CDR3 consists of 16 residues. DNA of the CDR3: TGTGCCAGCAGCCATCCCGAGTTCGGGGAAGACACTGAAGCTTTCTTT. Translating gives CASSHPEFGEDTEAFF. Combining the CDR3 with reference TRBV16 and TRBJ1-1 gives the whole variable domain GEEVAQTPKHLVRGEGQKAKLYCAPIKGHSYVFWYQQVLKNEFKFLISFQNENVFDETGMPKERFSAKCLPNSPCSLEIQATKLEDSAVYFCASSHPEFGEDTEAFFGQGTRLTVV.

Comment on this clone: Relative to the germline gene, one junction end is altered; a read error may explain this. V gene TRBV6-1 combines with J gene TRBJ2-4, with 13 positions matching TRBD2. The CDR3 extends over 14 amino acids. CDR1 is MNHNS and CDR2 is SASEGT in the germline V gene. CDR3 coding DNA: TGTGCCAGCAGTCCTCGGACTAGCGGGGGTGGGGATAGCTTC. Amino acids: CASSPRTSGGGDSF.

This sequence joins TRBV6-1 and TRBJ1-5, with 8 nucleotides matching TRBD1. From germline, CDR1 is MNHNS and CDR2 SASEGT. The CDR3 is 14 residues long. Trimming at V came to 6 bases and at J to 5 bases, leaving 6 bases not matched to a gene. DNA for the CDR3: TGTGCCAGCAGCGGAGGACAGGGCTATCAGCCCCAGCATTTT. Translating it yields CASSGGQGYQPQHF.

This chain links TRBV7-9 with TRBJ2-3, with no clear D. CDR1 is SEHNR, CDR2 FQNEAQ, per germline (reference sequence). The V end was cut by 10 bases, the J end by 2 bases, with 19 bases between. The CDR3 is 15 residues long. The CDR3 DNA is TGTGCCACGTACGCTCTGACAACCTACACAGATACGCAGTATTTT. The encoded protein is CATYALTTYTDTQYF.

The CDR3 loop is CAGVEDYEQYF. In nucleotides, the CDR3 is TGTGCGGGGGTTGAGGATTACGAGCAGTACTTC. V and J are TRBV5-4 and TRBJ2-7; D may correspond to TRBD1 or TRBD2 (5 bases each). This CDR3 is built from 11 residues. Germline CDR1 reads SGHNT; CDR2 reads YYREEE (reference sequence).

The CDR3 reads CASSPNTDRGDNYGYTF. CDR3 nucleotides: TGTGCCAGCAGCCCGAACACAGACAGGGGCGATAACTATGGCTACACCTTC. The chain recombines TRBV28 with TRBJ1-2; 8 bases map to TRBD1. Germline V CDR1 and CDR2: MDHEN, SYDVKM. Trimming cost V 6 bases and J 1 base; bases outside gene matches: 13. The length of the CDR3 is 17 residues.

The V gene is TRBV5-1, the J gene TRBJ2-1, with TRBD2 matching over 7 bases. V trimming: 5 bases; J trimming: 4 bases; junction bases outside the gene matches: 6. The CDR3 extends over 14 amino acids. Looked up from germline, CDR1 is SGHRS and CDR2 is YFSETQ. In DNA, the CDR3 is TGCGCCAGCAGGCGTGGACTAGATTACAATGAGCAGTTCTTC. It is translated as CASRRGLDYNEQFF.

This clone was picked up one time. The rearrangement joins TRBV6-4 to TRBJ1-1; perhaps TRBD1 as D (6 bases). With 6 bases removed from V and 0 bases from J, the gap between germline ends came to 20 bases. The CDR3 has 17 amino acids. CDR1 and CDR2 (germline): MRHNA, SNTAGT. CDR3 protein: CASSAVGGGPMNTEAFF. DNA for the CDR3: TGTGCCAGCAGCGCCGTCGGAGGGGGACCCATGAACACTGAAGCTTTCTTT.

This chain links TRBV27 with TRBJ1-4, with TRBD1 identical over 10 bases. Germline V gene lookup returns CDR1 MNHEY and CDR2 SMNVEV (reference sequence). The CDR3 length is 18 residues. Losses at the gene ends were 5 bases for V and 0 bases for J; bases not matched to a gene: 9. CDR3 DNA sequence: TGTGCCAGCAGTATTAGACAGGGGGCTCCAGCAACTAATGAAAAACTGTTTTTT. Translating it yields CASSIRQGAPATNEKLFF.

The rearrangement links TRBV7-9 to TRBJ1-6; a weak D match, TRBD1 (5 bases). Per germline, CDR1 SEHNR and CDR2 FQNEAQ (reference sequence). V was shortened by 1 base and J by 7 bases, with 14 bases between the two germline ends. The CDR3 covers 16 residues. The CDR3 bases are TGTGCCAGCAGCTTAGAGGGCACTAACAGGAATTCACCCCTCCACTTT. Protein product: CASSLEGTNRNSPLHF.